This T cell receptor (beta chain) originates from a study of shared clonotypes between healthy human individuals. About the research overall: The composition of the donors was a couple of women and a few men aged 18 to 49.

Germline loops: CDR1 MNHEY, CDR2 SMNVEV (reference sequence). There are 16 residues in the CDR3. The trim removed 8 bases at V and 0 bases at J, leaving 10 bases unmatched. Across several immunoSEQ plates, the genomic DNA of each subset was split evenly. Clones were read by immunoSEQ multiplex PCR, and TCRdb kept only the in-frame ones, dropping some. This repertoire shows 2 million to 2.5 million clones, 90% to 96% found once; its top ten account for more than 0.1%. The genes are TRBV27 and TRBJ2-3; 8 bases are a match to TRBD1. The receptor was derived from a man between 18 and 35 years old in good health. The sample taken for sequencing was naive CD4+ T cells sorted from blood. As for subset: CD45RA+ positively selected. DNA for the CDR3: TGTGCCAGCTCTTCCCGGACAGGGATGAGCACAGATACGCAGTATTTT. This sequence encodes CASSSRTGMSTDTQYF.